The 12 T cell receptor beta chains presented below share a single source sample, sequenced in a study of blood T cell repertoires in COVID-19. The method was immunoSEQ multiplex PCR; TCRdb's version includes in-frame clones alone and lacks a portion of them. The table has tens of thousands of clones, 85% to 95% seen once. Material for sequencing was peripheral blood. The receptors were gathered from a human donor in a cohort sampled during active COVID-19.

The V call is TRBV9, the J call TRBJ1-1; 7 bases line up with TRBD1. The germline CDR1 and CDR2 sequences are SGDLS and YYNGEE. This CDR3 is 14 amino acids long. J lost 2 bases, V lost 4 bases, and 5 bases had no gene match. The CDR3: CASSPGQINTEAFF. The CDR3 coding sequence is TGTGCCAGCAGCCCGGGACAGATAAACACTGAAGCTTTCTTT.

The rearrangement joins TRBV5-8 to TRBJ2-7; 14 positions agree with TRBD2. The junction had 13 bases not matched to a gene; V was cut back by 1 base and J by 4 bases. The CDR3 consists of 19 residues. CDR1 SGHTS and CDR2 YDEGEE come from the germline V gene. The CDR3 sequence: CASSLRPGLAGEWVYEQYF. The CDR3 DNA reads as TGTGCCAGCAGCTTGCGCCCGGGACTAGCGGGAGAGTGGGTATACGAGCAGTACTTC.

V gene TRBV30 combines with J gene TRBJ1-3; possible D gene TRBD1, 5 bases. Germline V gives CDR1 GTSNPN, CDR2 SVGIG (reference sequence). There are 15 residues in the CDR3. Trimming pared 3 bases from V and 0 bases from J, leaving 12 bases between. The CDR3 sequence: CAWSAGGSSGNTIYF. The CDR3, as DNA: TGTGCCTGGAGCGCGGGGGGGAGCTCTGGAAACACCATATATTTT.

The chain combines TRBV5-6 with TRBJ2-1, with 7 bases aligning to TRBD2. The CDR3 consists of 14 residues. The junction had 7 bases not matched to a gene; V was cut back by 0 bases and J by 10 bases. Per germline, CDR1 SGHDT and CDR2 YYEEEE. CDR3 region: CASSLVGGKGEQFF. The DNA for the CDR3 is TGTGCCAGCAGCTTGGTGGGGGGGAAAGGAGAGCAGTTCTTC.

There are a few counts of this clone. The chain is built from TRBV7-9 and TRBJ1-2, with D maybe TRBD1 (5 bases). The germline gives CDR1 SEHNR, CDR2 FQNEAQ (reference sequence). The CDR3 is 16 residues long. Trimming cost V 5 bases and J 7 bases, with 23 bases left between them. As DNA, the CDR3 is TGTGCCAGCAGCGGTGGCGGAGGGCTCGGGGCGGGTGGCTACACCTTC. It specifies CASSGGGGLGAGGYTF.

This chain connects TRBV15 to TRBJ2-5, with TRBD2 matching 7 bases. The CDR3 has 15 residues. Losses at the gene ends were 0 bases for V and 2 bases for J; bases not matched to a gene: 3. The V gene's germline CDR1 is LNHNV and CDR2 YYDKDF (reference sequence). CDR3 in DNA: TGTGCCACCAGCAGAGACCCTAGCGGTCAAGAGACCCAGTACTTC. Translating gives CATSRDPSGQETQYF.

The V and J genes are TRBV4-1 and TRBJ2-6, with D perhaps TRBD1 (6 bases). V was shortened by 1 base and J by 1 base, with 14 bases between the two germline ends. The V gene's germline CDR1 is MGHRA and CDR2 YSYEKL. The CDR3 is made up of 18 amino acids. In nucleotides, the CDR3 is TGCGCCAGCAGCCAAGGCGGCAGGGGTAAGTCTGGGGCCAACGTCCTGACTTTC. Its protein is CASSQGGRGKSGANVLTF.

The rearrangement uses TRBV30 and TRBJ1-1; 9 bases line up with TRBD1. Losses at the gene ends were 1 base for V and 0 bases for J; bases not matched to a gene: 3. The CDR3 is made up of 15 amino acids. CDR1 is GTSNPN, CDR2 SVGIG, per germline (reference sequence). Written as DNA, the CDR3 is TGTGCCTGGAGTGGAACAGGGGGCATGAACACTGAAGCTTTCTTT. Translating it yields CAWSGTGGMNTEAFF.

This clone turned up a few times. This chain uses TRBV2 with TRBJ2-7; 9 bases are a match to TRBD1. The length of the CDR3 is 13 residues. CDR1 and CDR2 from the germline V gene are SNHLY and FYNNEI. The junction had 3 bases not matched to a gene; V was cut back by 6 bases and J by 3 bases. CDR3: CASRAGQGYEQYF. The CDR3 DNA reads TGTGCCAGCAGAGCGGGACAGGGCTACGAGCAGTACTTC.

The chain joins TRBV7-9 to TRBJ2-3, with D perhaps matching TRBD1 (6 bases). This CDR3 spans 16 amino acids. CDR1 is SEHNR, CDR2 FQNEAQ, per germline (reference sequence). Trimming cost V 1 base and J 1 base, with 12 bases left between them. The CDR3 loop is CASSLGGAGGTDTQYF. CDR3 coding DNA: TGTGCCAGCAGCTTAGGGGGAGCAGGGGGCACAGATACGCAGTATTTT.

CDR3 sequence reads: CASRPSGGPPSNEQFF. CDR3 DNA: TGTGCCAGCCGCCCTAGCGGGGGGCCCCCGTCCAATGAGCAGTTCTTC. This chain uses TRBV6-4 with TRBJ2-1; 11 bases map to TRBD2. The junction had 12 bases not matched to a gene; V was cut back by 8 bases and J by 6 bases. Germline V lookup: CDR1 MRHNA, CDR2 SNTAGT. The CDR3 extends over 16 amino acids.

The CDR3 is CASSIGGESFLNTEAFF. The CDR3 DNA sequence: TGTGCCAGTAGTATAGGGGGGGAGAGTTTTTTGAACACTGAAGCTTTCTTT. V is TRBV19 and J is TRBJ1-1, with D possibly being TRBD1 (5 bases). V dropped 1 base and J dropped 0 bases, with 15 bases sitting between them. The CDR3 consists of 17 residues. Looked up from germline, CDR1 is LNHDA and CDR2 is SQIVND (reference sequence).